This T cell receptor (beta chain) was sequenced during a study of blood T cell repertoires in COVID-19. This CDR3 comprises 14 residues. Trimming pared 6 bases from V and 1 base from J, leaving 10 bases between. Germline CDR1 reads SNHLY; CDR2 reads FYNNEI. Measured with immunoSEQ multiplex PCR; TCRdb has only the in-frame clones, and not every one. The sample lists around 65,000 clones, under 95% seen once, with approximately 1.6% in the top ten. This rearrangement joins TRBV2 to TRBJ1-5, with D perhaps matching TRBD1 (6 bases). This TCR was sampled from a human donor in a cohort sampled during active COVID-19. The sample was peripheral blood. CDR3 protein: CASRGTQSNQPQHF. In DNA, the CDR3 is TGTGCCAGCAGAGGGACACAAAGCAATCAGCCCCAGCATTTT.